These 31 T cell receptor beta chains originate from one sample sequenced in a study of OX40 agonist ivuxolimab in advanced cancers. Only in-frame clones appear in the TCRdb table, and some are missing; sequencing was by immunoSEQ multiplex PCR. The sample carries 150,000 to 180,000 clones, 85% to 95% recorded once. The material sequenced was CD4+ or CD8+ T cells sorted from blood, taken in a trial of the OX40 agonist ivuxolimab. These receptor sequences come from an adult with an advanced solid tumor such as melanoma, head and neck, liver or kidney cancer.

This chain uses TRBV11-2 with TRBJ1-2; the D gene is possibly TRBD1 (5 bases). V was clipped by 5 bases and J by 3 bases, with 16 bases between them. CDR3 length equals 15 residues. From germline, CDR1 is SGHAT and CDR2 FQNNGV. In DNA form, the CDR3 reads TGTGCCAGCAGCAAAAGCCAGGGACCCTACTATGGCTACACCTTC. Protein product: CASSKSQGPYYGYTF.

The chain employs TRBV28 and TRBJ1-2; the D is unclear. Germline loops: CDR1 MDHEN, CDR2 SYDVKM. V was pared by 6 bases and J by 5 bases, with 10 bases between. The CDR3 extends over 12 amino acids. The CDR3 bases are TGTGCCAGCAGCCAAGACAAGTATGGCTACACCTTC. It translates to CASSQDKYGYTF.

The rearrangement links TRBV6-6 to TRBJ1-5; tentative D call: TRBD1 (5 bases). V shed 0 bases and J shed 0 bases, with 9 bases lying between them. The CDR3 sequence is 16 residues long. Germline V gene lookup returns CDR1 MNHNY and CDR2 SVGAGI (reference sequence). The CDR3 region is CASSYSGTYSNQPQHF. CDR3 DNA: TGTGCCAGCAGTTACTCGGGGACGTATAGCAATCAGCCCCAGCATTTT.

This sequence joins TRBV30 and TRBJ1-2; D possibly corresponds to TRBD1 (6 bases). Looked up from germline, CDR1 is GTSNPN and CDR2 is SVGIG (reference sequence). CDR3 length: 11 residues. Trimming took 1 base from V and 11 from J, leaving 11 bases between them. The CDR3 region has the DNA TGTGCCTGGAGTGGGGGGGCAGGGTACACCTTC. Translated, it gives CAWSGGAGYTF.

The chain carries TRBV21-1 and TRBJ1-1; the listed D gene, TRBD1, was not tested against the DNA. TRBV21-1 is a listed pseudogene. The CDR3 is 14 residues long. The CDR3 nucleotides are TGTGCCAGCAGCCCCCGGGACAGCCTATATGAAGCTTTCTTT. Its protein is CASSPRDSLYEAFF.

The chain couples TRBV11-3 to TRBJ2-2; 10 bases are shared with TRBD2. From germline, CDR1 is SGHNT and CDR2 YENEEA. The CDR3 is 16 amino acids. V was pared by 4 bases and J by 4 bases, with 6 bases of the junction left unmatched. The CDR3 DNA is TGTGCCAGCAGCTCGGAAGGGACTAGCGTCACCGGGGAGCTGTTTTTT. Amino acid sequence: CASSSEGTSVTGELFF.

The chain uses TRBV6-5 and TRBJ2-7; 10 bases align to TRBD1. This CDR3 contains 16 residues. The V gene end was trimmed by 0 bases and the J gene end by 2 bases; junction bases not matched to a gene: 4. Germline CDR1 and CDR2: MNHEY and SVGAGI. The CDR3 loop reads CASSYSGTGATYEQYF. The CDR3, as DNA: TGTGCCAGCAGTTACTCGGGGACAGGGGCCACCTACGAGCAGTACTTC.

This rearrangement joins TRBV9 to TRBJ2-5; D is perhaps TRBD2 (7 bases). Germline V gene lookup returns CDR1 SGDLS and CDR2 YYNGEE. Trimming pared 6 bases from V and 0 bases from J, leaving 21 bases between. The CDR3 has 17 residues. The CDR3 region has the DNA TGTGCCAGCACCCCCGGGGGGCAGGCCTTGTACCAAGAGACCCAGTACTTC. It translates to CASTPGGQALYQETQYF. Looking up the rest from reference TRBV9 and TRBJ2-5 gives the full variable domain: DSGVTQTPKHLITATGQRVTLRCSPRSGDLSVYWYQQSLDQGLQFLIQYYNGEERAKGNILERFSAQQFPDLHSELNLSSLELGDSALYFCASTPGGQALYQETQYFGPGTRLLVL.

The chain joins TRBV7-2 to TRBJ1-3; D gene ambiguous. The CDR3 contains 13 residues. Trimming stripped 4 bases from V and 4 bases from J, with 8 bases between. Germline CDR1 reads SGHTA; CDR2 reads FQGNSA. The CDR3 loop reads CASSSAQGNTIYF. The CDR3 DNA is TGTGCCAGCAGCTCCGCACAGGGAAACACCATATATTTT.

The gene calls are TRBV19 and TRBJ2-1; 12 bases are a match to TRBD1. This CDR3 is built from 14 residues. CDR1 LNHDA and CDR2 SQIVND come from the germline V gene (reference sequence). After removal of 10 bases from V and 12 bases from J, the junction contained 13 bases not matched to a gene. The CDR3 DNA is TGTGCCACCGCGGGACAGGGGGCGCCCGGTGGGCAGTTCTTC. Amino acids: CATAGQGAPGGQFF. Complete variable domain (other parts from reference TRBV19 and TRBJ2-1): DGGITQSPKYLFRKEGQNVTLSCEQNLNHDAMYWYRQDPGQGLRLIYYSQIVNDFQKGDIAEGYSVSREKKESFPLTVTSAQKNPTAFYLCATAGQGAPGGQFFGPGTRLTVL.

The rearrangement links TRBV5-1 to TRBJ2-1; 7 positions agree with TRBD2. V lost 1 base and J lost 5; bases outside the gene matches: 6. CDR1 is SGHRS and CDR2 is YFSETQ in the germline V gene. This CDR3 comprises 15 residues. DNA of the CDR3: TGCGCCAGCAGCTTGTTCAGCGGGGCTAACAATGAGCAGTTCTTC. Amino acid sequence: CASSLFSGANNEQFF.

The genes are TRBV7-6 and TRBJ2-7; TRBD1 might be the D (6 bases). The CDR3 totals 15 residues. Trimming cost V 6 bases and J 4 bases, with 19 bases left between them. Germline CDR1 and CDR2: SGHVS and FNYEAQ. The CDR3 loop is CASSVGGSQGYEQYF. In DNA form, the CDR3 reads TGTGCCAGCAGTGTAGGGGGATCGCAGGGTTACGAGCAGTACTTC. Using reference TRBV7-6 and TRBJ2-7 for the parts outside the CDR3, the full variable domain is GAGVSQSPRYKVTKRGQDVALRCDPISGHVSLYWYRQALGQGPEFLTYFNYEAQQDKSGLPNDRFSAERPEGSISTLTIQRTEQRDSAMYRCASSVGGSQGYEQYFGPGTRLTVT.

The chain joins TRBV28 to TRBJ1-4; 7 bases align to TRBD1. CDR1 and CDR2 (germline): MDHEN, SYDVKM. V lost 6 bases and J lost 0; bases outside the gene matches: 4. The CDR3 covers 15 residues. CDR3 in amino acids: CASSRGTATNEKLFF. CDR3 nucleotides: TGTGCCAGCAGCCGAGGGACAGCAACTAATGAAAAACTGTTTTTT.

The rearrangement links TRBV5-1 to TRBJ2-3; 7 bases are a match to TRBD1. Germline V gene lookup returns CDR1 SGHRS and CDR2 YFSETQ. This CDR3 comprises 15 residues. With 3 bases clipped from V and 4 bases from J, the junction kept 8 bases outside the gene matches. CDR3 sequence reads: CASSYDGGQADTQYF. The CDR3 DNA sequence: TGCGCCAGCAGCTACGACGGCGGACAGGCAGATACGCAGTATTTT.

This rearrangement joins TRBV5-1 to TRBJ2-7; 8 bases align to TRBD2. J gave up 3 bases and V 0 bases, and 5 bases lay outside the gene matches. The CDR3 has 15 amino acids. Germline lookup yields CDR1 SGHRS and CDR2 YFSETQ. This CDR3 is CASSLALAADYEQYF. The CDR3 DNA reads as TGCGCCAGCAGCTTGGCACTAGCGGCGGACTACGAGCAGTACTTC.

This chain links TRBV30 with TRBJ1-2; possibly TRBD1 for D (6 bases). The CDR3 runs 15 residues. V was cut by 0 bases and J by 4 bases, with 15 bases left in between. Per germline, CDR1 GTSNPN and CDR2 SVGIG (reference sequence). The CDR3 region is CAWSVPARGSYGYTF. Written as DNA, the CDR3 is TGTGCCTGGAGTGTACCGGCAAGGGGGTCCTATGGCTACACCTTC.

The CDR3 bases are TGTGCCAGCAGCTTGCGGACGGGAGGGTCCACAGATACGCAGTATTTT. Its protein product is CASSLRTGGSTDTQYF. V usage is TRBV5-6 and J usage is TRBJ2-3, with 8 bases fitting TRBD2. Germline V CDR1 and CDR2: SGHDT, YYEEEE. V lost 1 base, J lost 2 bases, and 6 bases stayed unmatched. The CDR3 length is 16 residues.

This clone occurred once. V and J are TRBV6-6 and TRBJ2-3; D gene unclear. Germline V gene data show CDR1 as MNHNY and CDR2 as SVGAGI (reference sequence). Trimming stripped 10 bases from V and 1 base from J, with 12 bases between. This CDR3 comprises 13 residues. The CDR3 is CATTAQGTDTQYF. CDR3 nucleotide sequence: TGTGCCACTACGGCCCAGGGCACAGATACGCAGTATTTT.

The rearrangement uses TRBV6-1 and TRBJ1-1, with D uncertain. The ends were cut back, 6 bases at V and 6 bases at J, with 11 bases in the middle. The CDR3 totals 12 residues. The germline CDR1 and CDR2 sequences are MNHNS and SASEGT. Written as DNA, the CDR3 is TGTGCCAGCAGCATTAAATGGGCTGAAGCTTTCTTT. Protein: CASSIKWAEAFF.

The chain joins TRBV27 to TRBJ2-7; 8 nucleotides align to TRBD1. V gave up 5 bases and J gave up 4 bases; unmatched junction bases: 10. CDR1 is MNHEY, CDR2 SMNVEV, per germline (reference sequence). This CDR3 comprises 15 residues. In DNA, the CDR3 is TGTGCCAGCAGTGACAGGGGTCAAGGGCCTTACGAGCAGTACTTC. Amino acids: CASSDRGQGPYEQYF.

The rearrangement joins TRBV7-2 to TRBJ2-7; no clear D gene. The CDR3 totals 12 residues. V lost 3 bases, J lost 3 bases, and 6 bases lay in between. Germline CDR1 reads SGHTA; CDR2 reads FQGNSA. CDR3 bases: TGTGCCAGCAGCTTGATTCTCTACGAGCAGTACTTC. This codes for CASSLILYEQYF. Drawing the rest from reference TRBV7-2 and TRBJ2-7, the complete variable domain is GAGVSQSPSNKVTEKGKDVELRCDPISGHTALYWYRQSLGQGLEFLIYFQGNSAPDKSGLPSDRFSAERTGGSVSTLTIQRTQQEDSAVYLCASSLILYEQYFGPGTRLTVT.

The J gene is TRBJ2-3, the V gene TRBV5-6; no definite D call. This CDR3 comprises 14 residues. Germline V lookup: CDR1 SGHDT, CDR2 YYEEEE. Trimming took off 0 bases at V and 7 bases at J, with 12 bases between the two ends. The CDR3 DNA reads TGTGCCAGCAGCTTGGGAGTCTCCGCCTATACGCAGTATTTT. Encoded protein: CASSLGVSAYTQYF.

This chain connects TRBV11-2 to TRBJ2-3, with D possibly being TRBD1 (5 bases). The V end lost 5 bases, the J end lost 6 bases, and 9 bases lay between the germline ends. Germline loops: CDR1 SGHAT, CDR2 FQNNGV. The CDR3 loop spans 12 amino acids. The CDR3 region is CASSQGWDTQYF. The CDR3, as DNA: TGTGCCAGCAGCCAGGGCTGGGATACGCAGTATTTT.

V is TRBV18 and J is TRBJ2-1; 7 bases line up with TRBD1. The CDR3 contains 14 residues. V trimming: 3 bases; J trimming: 6 bases; junction bases outside the gene matches: 5. In germline, CDR1 is KGHSH, CDR2 LQKENI. CDR3 region: CASSPRQGVNEQFF. CDR3 in DNA: TGTGCCAGCTCACCGAGACAGGGAGTCAATGAGCAGTTCTTC. Drawing the rest from reference TRBV18 and TRBJ2-1, the complete variable domain is NAGVMQNPRHLVRRRGQEARLRCSPMKGHSHVYWYRQLPEEGLKFMVYLQKENIIDESGMPKERFSAEFPKEGPSILRIQQVVRGDSAAYFCASSPRQGVNEQFFGPGTRLTVL.

This chain uses TRBV28 with TRBJ1-2, with no clear D. This CDR3 comprises 14 residues. Germline loops: CDR1 MDHEN, CDR2 SYDVKM. The V gene lost 2 bases and the J gene lost 6 bases, with 13 bases spanning the gap. The chain's CDR3 is CASSLRQGGHGYTF. In DNA, the CDR3 is TGTGCCAGCAGTTTACGCCAAGGTGGACATGGCTACACCTTC.

The DNA for the CDR3 is TGTGCCAGCAGCTTGGAACTAGCCACCTTTCAAGAGCAGTTCTTC. Residues: CASSLELATFQEQFF. The chain combines TRBV5-4 with TRBJ2-1; D might be TRBD2 (6 bases). The CDR3 totals 15 residues. Per the germline V gene, CDR1 is SGHNT and CDR2 is YYREEE (reference sequence). Trimming removed 0 bases at V and 10 bases at J, with 17 bases between.

The chain joins TRBV5-8 to TRBJ2-1; perhaps D is TRBD1 or TRBD2 (6 bases each). Germline V lookup: CDR1 SGHTS, CDR2 YDEGEE. This CDR3 contains 15 residues. With 4 bases removed from V and 2 bases from J, the gap between germline ends came to 13 bases. In nucleotides, the CDR3 is TGTGCCAGCAGCCGGAGGGGGGAGACCTACAATGAGCAGTTCTTC. Residues: CASSRRGETYNEQFF.

The genes are TRBV11-2 and TRBJ2-2, with 11 bases matching TRBD2. CDR1 is SGHAT and CDR2 is FQNNGV in the germline V gene. V shed 4 bases, J shed 4 bases, and the junction held 2 bases outside the gene matches. This CDR3 has 15 residues. CDR3 sequence (DNA): TGTGCCAGCAGCTATACTAGCGGGAGCACCGGGGAGCTGTTTTTT. This translates into CASSYTSGSTGELFF.

The chain couples TRBV5-4 to TRBJ1-1; 8 bases align to TRBD1. The CDR3 covers 16 residues. Trimming cost V 3 bases and J 0 bases; bases outside gene matches: 7. Germline assignment: CDR1 SGHNT and CDR2 YYREEE (reference sequence). CDR3 nucleotides: TGTGCCAGCAGCTGGACAGGGAACGGGATGAACACTGAAGCTTTCTTT. It yields the protein CASSWTGNGMNTEAFF.

Here the CDR3 reads CASSLEARGGEQYF. The CDR3 nucleotides are TGTGCCAGCAGCTTAGAGGCCAGGGGTGGCGAGCAGTACTTC. The chain carries TRBV7-2 and TRBJ2-7; D may be TRBD1 (6 bases). The V end was cut by 1 base, the J end by 6 bases, with 13 bases between. This CDR3 is 14 amino acids long. CDR1 is SGHTA, CDR2 FQGNSA, per germline.

This chain links TRBV27 with TRBJ2-7; D is undetermined. Trimming stripped 2 bases from V and 4 bases from J, with 15 bases between. The germline gives CDR1 MNHEY, CDR2 SMNVEV (reference sequence). The CDR3 spans 15 residues. CDR3 nucleotide sequence: TGTGCCAGCAGTTTAGCCCCGGGCAGCCAATACGAGCAGTACTTC. Amino acid sequence: CASSLAPGSQYEQYF.